These 19 T cell receptor beta chains came from one sample sequenced in a study of T-cell reconstitution after alpha-beta-depleted transplantation in children. Preparation of the TCRbeta library involved a method that used unique molecular identifiers. TCRdb passed the PCR reads through MiXCR, listing each CDR3 protein once. This sample yields about 360,000 distinct CDR3 sequences, of which 10% to 15% are seen a single time; roughly 4.5% belongs to the top ten. Here the sequenced sample was PBMCs, taken from the stem cell graft. These receptors all come from a human donor who donated a stem cell graft to a child with Fanconi anemia.

This clonotype appeared a single time. V is TRBV3-1 and J is TRBJ2-1; TRBD2 is a possible D gene (5 bases). The CDR3 loop spans 14 amino acids. Trimming removed 1 base at V and 2 bases at J, with 6 bases between. Looked up from germline, CDR1 is LGHDT and CDR2 is YNNKEL (reference sequence). CDR3 bases: TGTGCCAGCAGCCAAGTCGGGACCTACAATGAGCAGTTCTTC. Encoded protein: CASSQVGTYNEQFF.

This clonotype was observed many times. V is TRBV28 and J is TRBJ2-1, with D uncertain. V was trimmed by 3 bases and J by 4 bases, leaving 4 bases between them. Germline V gene sequence: CDR1 MDHEN, CDR2 SYDVKM. The CDR3 loop spans 12 amino acids. For the CDR3, the DNA is TGTGCCAGCAGTTTTCAGTACAATGAGCAGTTCTTC. Translated: CASSFQYNEQFF.

This clonotype was counted a few times. The chain recombines TRBV20-1 with TRBJ1-1; a possible D gene is TRBD1 (5 bases). Germline V lookup: CDR1 DFQATT, CDR2 SNEGSKA (reference sequence). V lost 2 bases to trimming and J lost 4 bases, with 20 bases between them. The CDR3 has 16 residues. CDR3 residues: CSARYSFGGGSTEAFF. The CDR3 DNA follows: TGCAGTGCTAGATACAGCTTTGGGGGTGGGAGCACTGAAGCTTTCTTT.

J is TRBJ1-4 and V is TRBV21-1; the table's TRBD1 call for D was not verified on the DNA. TRBV21-1 is designated a pseudogene. The CDR3 length is 16 residues. In DNA form, the CDR3 reads TGTGCCAGCAGCACGTTCCCGGGACACCCACCTGAAAAACTGTTTTTT. Translated: CASSTFPGHPPEKLFF.

This rearrangement joins TRBV2 to TRBJ1-6; TRBD1 is a possible D gene (6 bases). The CDR3 runs to 17 residues. V lost 3 bases and J lost 0, with 12 bases in between. Per the germline V gene, CDR1 is SNHLY and CDR2 is FYNNEI. The DNA of the CDR3 is TGTGCCAGCAGTGATCCAGGGGAGCGCTCCTATAATTCACCCCTCCACTTT. Translation: CASSDPGERSYNSPLHF.

The sample holds many counts of this clonotype. The chain combines TRBV28 with TRBJ2-7; 7 bases map to TRBD1. The germline V gene encodes CDR1 MDHEN and CDR2 SYDVKM. This CDR3 is 12 amino acids long. The V and J ends lost 4 bases and 10 bases, in that order; junction bases with no gene match: 7. Here the CDR3 DNA reads TGTGCCAGCAGTTCCACAGGGGTCGGTCAGTACGTC. Translated, it gives CASSSTGVGQYV.

The rearrangement uses TRBV20-1 and TRBJ1-2; TRBD1 aligns across 10 bases. The CDR3 has 14 amino acids. CDR1 and CDR2 from the germline V gene are DFQATT and SNEGSKA (reference sequence). Losses at the gene ends were 6 bases for V and 2 bases for J; bases not matched to a gene: 6. CDR3 amino acids: CSAVTGGANYGYTF. For the CDR3, the DNA is TGCAGTGCCGTGACAGGGGGCGCAAACTATGGCTACACCTTC.

This clonotype has a handful of counts. The rearrangement uses TRBV12-3 or TRBV12-4 and TRBJ2-7; a weak D match, TRBD2 (5 bases). Trimming removed 8 bases at V and 7 bases at J, with 12 bases between. The CDR3 is 11 residues long. The CDR3 here is CASSRVGEQYF. The CDR3 DNA follows: TGTGCCAGCTCGAGGGTGGGGGAGCAGTACTTC.

This clonotype showed up just a few times. The chain carries TRBV6-2 or TRBV6-3 and TRBJ1-5; no clear D gene. CDR1 is MNHEY, CDR2 SVGEGT, per germline. V lost 6 bases to trimming and J lost 4 bases, with 10 bases between them. This CDR3 is built from 13 residues. The CDR3 loop reads CASRRFSNQPQHF. CDR3 in DNA: TGTGCCAGCAGGCGTTTCTCAAATCAGCCCCAGCATTTT.

This chain joins TRBV10-3 and TRBJ1-2; 7 nucleotides match TRBD1. The junction had 8 bases not matched to a gene; V was cut back by 4 bases and J by 6 bases. CDR3 length equals 14 residues. Germline values: CDR1 ENHRY, CDR2 SYGVKD. CDR3 sequence: CAISGGDSFHGYTF. DNA for the CDR3: TGTGCCATCAGTGGGGGGGACAGCTTTCATGGCTACACCTTC.

J is TRBJ1-5 and V is TRBV9, with D maybe TRBD1 (5 bases). V lost 0 bases to trimming and J lost 3 bases, with 7 bases between them. The germline gives CDR1 SGDLS, CDR2 YYNGEE. CDR3 length: 14 residues. The CDR3 DNA reads as TGTGCCAGCAGCGTAGAGGACAACAATCAGCCCCAGCATTTT. Translated: CASSVEDNNQPQHF.

The rearrangement uses TRBV15 and TRBJ1-5; weak D call: TRBD1 (5 bases). Per germline, CDR1 LNHNV and CDR2 YYDKDF (reference sequence). The CDR3 is 14 amino acids. The ends were cut back, 5 bases at V and 5 bases at J, with 13 bases in the middle. CDR3 DNA: TGTGCCACCAGCGTCCCCCAGGGAGATCAGCCCCAGCATTTT. Translating gives CATSVPQGDQPQHF.

This clonotype was seen at least ten times. V and J are TRBV29-1 and TRBJ1-2; D remains unclear. The V and J ends lost 3 bases and 7 bases respectively, with 9 bases between them. CDR1 is SQVTM, CDR2 ANQGSEA, per germline. The CDR3 has 11 residues. The CDR3 is CSVDAWGGYTF. The CDR3 DNA is TGCAGCGTTGACGCTTGGGGTGGCTACACCTTC.

This clonotype came up a few times. This rearrangement joins TRBV27 to TRBJ2-3; 8 bases are a match to TRBD1. Germline V lookup: CDR1 MNHEY, CDR2 SMNVEV (reference sequence). V lost 4 bases, J lost 5 bases, and 5 bases stayed unmatched. This CDR3 comprises 14 residues. CDR3 residues: CASSYRGVEDTQYF. In DNA, the CDR3 is TGTGCCAGCAGTTACAGGGGGGTAGAAGATACGCAGTATTTT.

This clonotype was observed a handful of times. V is TRBV5-4 and J is TRBJ2-6; weak D call: TRBD2 (5 bases). CDR3 length: 15 residues. Germline lookup yields CDR1 SGHNT and CDR2 YYREEE (reference sequence). Between the trimmed V and J ends, which lost 5 bases and 0 bases, there was a span of 9 bases. Written as DNA, the CDR3 is TGTGCCAGCAGGGGGAGTCTCTCTGGGGCCAACGTCCTGACTTTC. This sequence encodes CASRGSLSGANVLTF.

This clonotype was counted a single time. The V call is TRBV28, the J call TRBJ2-3; no clear D. CDR3 size: 11 residues. Germline V gene data show CDR1 as MDHEN and CDR2 as SYDVKM. Trimming removed 10 bases at V and 1 base at J, with 6 bases between. The CDR3 sequence: CAIDRTDTQYF. CDR3 sequence (DNA): TGTGCCATTGACCGCACAGATACGCAGTATTTT.

The V gene is TRBV20-1, the J gene TRBJ1-3, with 10 positions matching TRBD1. The CDR3 has 15 residues. Germline lookup yields CDR1 DFQATT and CDR2 SNEGSKA (reference sequence). V lost 3 bases and J lost 0; bases outside the gene matches: 2. The CDR3 is CSARTGGASGNTIYF. In DNA, the CDR3 is TGCAGTGCTAGGACAGGGGGCGCCTCTGGAAACACCATATATTTT.

The rearrangement joins TRBV19 to TRBJ1-2; 7 positions match TRBD1. The CDR3 consists of 14 residues. Trimming took 7 bases from V and 3 from J; bases not matched to a gene: 8. Germline V gives CDR1 LNHDA, CDR2 SQIVND (reference sequence). CDR3 loop: CASKDTGTDYGYTF. CDR3 DNA: TGTGCCAGTAAAGACACCGGGACAGACTATGGCTACACCTTC.

There are a few counts of this clonotype. This rearrangement joins TRBV20-1 to TRBJ1-1, with TRBD1 as a possible D gene (6 bases). CDR1 and CDR2 from the germline V gene are DFQATT and SNEGSKA (reference sequence). The CDR3 has 11 amino acids. The V end lost 3 bases, the J end lost 9 bases, and 11 bases lay between the germline ends. CDR3 loop: CSASGGVKAFF. CDR3 DNA: TGCAGTGCTAGCGGGGGCGTCAAAGCTTTCTTT.